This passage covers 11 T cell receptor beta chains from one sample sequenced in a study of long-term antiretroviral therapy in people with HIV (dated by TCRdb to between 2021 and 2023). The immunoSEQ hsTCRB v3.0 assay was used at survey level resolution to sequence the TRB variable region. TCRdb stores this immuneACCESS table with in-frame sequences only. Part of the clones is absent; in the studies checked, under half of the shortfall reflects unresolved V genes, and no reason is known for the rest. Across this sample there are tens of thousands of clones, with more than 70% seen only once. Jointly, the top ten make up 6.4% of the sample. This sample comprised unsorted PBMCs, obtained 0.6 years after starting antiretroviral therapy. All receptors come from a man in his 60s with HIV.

The CDR3 DNA reads as TGCAGCGTTGGGACAGGGGCTTCTAGCACAGATACGCAGTATTTT. This codes for CSVGTGASSTDTQYF. The rearrangement links TRBV29-1 to TRBJ2-3; 9 bases agree with TRBD1. The CDR3 spans 15 residues. J gave up 0 bases and V 4 bases, and 5 bases lay outside the gene matches. Germline V gives CDR1 SQVTM, CDR2 ANQGSEA.

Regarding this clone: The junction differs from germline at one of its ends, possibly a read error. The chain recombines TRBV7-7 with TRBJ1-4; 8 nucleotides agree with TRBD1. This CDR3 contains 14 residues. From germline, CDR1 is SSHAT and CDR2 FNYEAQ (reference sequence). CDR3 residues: CASSPTGAGEKLFF. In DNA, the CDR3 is TGTGCTAGCAGCCCGACAGGGGCCGGCGAAAAACTGTTTTTT.

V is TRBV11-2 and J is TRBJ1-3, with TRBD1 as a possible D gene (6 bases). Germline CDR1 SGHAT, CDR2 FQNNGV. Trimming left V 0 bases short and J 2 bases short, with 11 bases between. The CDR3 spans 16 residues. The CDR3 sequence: CASSLDRGATGNTIYF. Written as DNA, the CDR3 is TGTGCCAGCAGCTTAGATAGGGGGGCCACTGGAAACACCATATATTTT.

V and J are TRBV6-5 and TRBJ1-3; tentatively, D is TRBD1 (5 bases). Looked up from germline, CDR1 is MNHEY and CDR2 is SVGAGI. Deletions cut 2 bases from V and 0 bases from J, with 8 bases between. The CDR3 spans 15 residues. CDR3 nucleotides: TGTGCCAGCAGTTACCAGGGCCACTCTGGAAACACCATATATTTT. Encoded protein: CASSYQGHSGNTIYF.

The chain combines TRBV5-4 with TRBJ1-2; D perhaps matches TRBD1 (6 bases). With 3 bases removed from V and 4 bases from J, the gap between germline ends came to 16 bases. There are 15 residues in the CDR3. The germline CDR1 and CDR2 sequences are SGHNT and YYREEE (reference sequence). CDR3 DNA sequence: TGTGCCAGCAGCTCCCGGACAGAACATCTCTATGGCTACACCTTC. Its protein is CASSSRTEHLYGYTF.

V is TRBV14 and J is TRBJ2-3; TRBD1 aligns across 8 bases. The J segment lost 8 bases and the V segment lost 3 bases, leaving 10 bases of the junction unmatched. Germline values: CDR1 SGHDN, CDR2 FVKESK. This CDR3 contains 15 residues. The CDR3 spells CASSHRDRPVGTQYF. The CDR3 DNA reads TGTGCCAGCAGCCACCGGGACAGGCCGGTCGGTACGCAGTATTTT. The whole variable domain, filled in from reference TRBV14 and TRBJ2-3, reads EAGVTQFPSHSVIEKGQTVTLRCDPISGHDNLYWYRRVMGKEIKFLLHFVKESKQDESGMPNNRFLAERTGGTYSTLKVQPAELEDSGVYFCASSHRDRPVGTQYFGPGTRLTVL.

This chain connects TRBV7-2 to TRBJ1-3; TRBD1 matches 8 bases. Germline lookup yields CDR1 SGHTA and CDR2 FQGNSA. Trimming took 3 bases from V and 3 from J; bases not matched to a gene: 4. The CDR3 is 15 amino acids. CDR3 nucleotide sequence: TGTGCCAGCAGCTTGGACAGGGAGTTTGGAAACACCATATATTTT. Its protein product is CASSLDREFGNTIYF.

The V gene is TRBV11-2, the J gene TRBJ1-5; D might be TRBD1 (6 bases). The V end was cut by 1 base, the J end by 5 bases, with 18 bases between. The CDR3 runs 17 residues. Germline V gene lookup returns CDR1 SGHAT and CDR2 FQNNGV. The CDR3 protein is CASSLARHRVLHQPQHF. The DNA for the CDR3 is TGTGCCAGCAGCTTAGCCCGGCACAGGGTTCTTCATCAGCCCCAGCATTTT.

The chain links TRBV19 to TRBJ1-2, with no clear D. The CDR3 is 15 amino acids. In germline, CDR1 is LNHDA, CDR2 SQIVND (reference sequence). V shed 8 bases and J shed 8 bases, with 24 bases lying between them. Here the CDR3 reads CASARYDRAPGGYTF. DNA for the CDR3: TGTGCCAGTGCTCGTTACGATAGGGCTCCGGGGGGCTACACCTTC.

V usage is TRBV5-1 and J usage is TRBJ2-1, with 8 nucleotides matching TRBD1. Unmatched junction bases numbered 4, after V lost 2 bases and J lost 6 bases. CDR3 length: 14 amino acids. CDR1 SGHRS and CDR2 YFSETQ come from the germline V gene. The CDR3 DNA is TGCGCCAGCAGCTTAGACAGGGGATCCAATGAGCAGTTCTTC. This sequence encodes CASSLDRGSNEQFF. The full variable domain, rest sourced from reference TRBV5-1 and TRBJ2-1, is KAGVTQTPRYLIKTRGQQVTLSCSPISGHRSVSWYQQTPGQGLQFLFEYFSETQRNKGNFPGRFSGRQFSNSRSEMNVSTLELGDSALYLCASSLDRGSNEQFFGPGTRLTVL.

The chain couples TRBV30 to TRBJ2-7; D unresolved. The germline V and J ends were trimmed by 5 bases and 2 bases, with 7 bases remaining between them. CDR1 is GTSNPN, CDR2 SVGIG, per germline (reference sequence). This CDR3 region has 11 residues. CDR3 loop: CAWGITYEQYF. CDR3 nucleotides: TGTGCCTGGGGGATCACCTACGAGCAGTACTTC.